What follows are 11 T cell receptor beta chains derived from one specimen sequenced in a study of shared clonotypes between healthy human individuals. Libraries were prepared by immunoSEQ multiplex PCR; TCRdb keeps only in-frame clonotypes and omits some of them. The sample contains 100,000 to 120,000 clones, about two thirds of which appear only once. Specimen: memory CD8+ T cells sorted from blood. Subset reported: CD45RO+ cells pooled with CCR7-negative TemRA cells. These receptors originate from a woman aged 30 to 39 in good health.

The sample holds many counts of this clone. The chain recombines TRBV7-2 with TRBJ2-2; D call uncertain. This CDR3 contains 14 residues. V lost 4 bases and J 6 bases, leaving 12 bases between the germline ends. Germline V gives CDR1 SGHTA, CDR2 FQGNSA. CDR3 loop: CASSSFTEAGELFF. CDR3 in DNA: TGTGCCAGCAGCTCATTCACAGAAGCCGGGGAGCTGTTTTTT.

This rearrangement joins TRBV9 to TRBJ2-5, with 13 bases that match TRBD2. V gave up 0 bases and J gave up 4 bases; unmatched junction bases: 3. CDR3 length: 16 residues. Germline loops: CDR1 SGDLS, CDR2 YYNGEE. The CDR3 loop reads CASSVDRLAGGETQYF. The CDR3 nucleotides read TGTGCCAGCAGCGTAGATCGACTAGCGGGAGGAGAGACCCAGTACTTC.

Written as DNA, the CDR3 is TGCAGCAGGGGACTCAATGAGCAGTTCTTC. This codes for CSRGLNEQFF. This chain uses TRBV20-1 with TRBJ2-1; the D gene could be TRBD1 or TRBD2 (6 bases each). Germline CDR1 and CDR2: DFQATT and SNEGSKA (reference sequence). The CDR3 length is 10 residues.

V and J are TRBV9 and TRBJ2-3; unclear D gene. V lost 0 bases to trimming and J lost 2 bases, with 10 bases between them. In germline, CDR1 is SGDLS, CDR2 YYNGEE. The CDR3 loop spans 15 amino acids. CDR3 nucleotides: TGTGCCAGCAGCGTAGATAATTGGCTCACAGATACGCAGTATTTT. Its translation is CASSVDNWLTDTQYF.

This chain connects TRBV6-6 to TRBJ2-7, with 7 bases aligning to TRBD1. Germline V gene data show CDR1 as MNHNY and CDR2 as SVGAGI (reference sequence). The length of the CDR3 is 13 residues. J lost 2 bases, V lost 6 bases, and 4 bases had no gene match. The CDR3 sequence: CASSRTGAYEQYF. The CDR3 region has the DNA TGTGCCAGCAGCCGGACAGGCGCCTACGAGCAGTACTTC.

With respect to this clone: The sample holds other DNA sequences that translate to the same CDR3. V usage is TRBV6-4 and J usage is TRBJ2-3; D is unresolved. The CDR3 sequence is 12 residues long. Germline CDR1 MRHNA, CDR2 SNTAGT. V shed 0 bases and J shed 6 bases, with 4 bases lying between them. The CDR3 DNA reads as TGTGCCAGCAGTGACTCGGGGGATACGCAGTATTTT. Encoded protein: CASSDSGDTQYF.

This clone was counted many times. The rearrangement joins TRBV6-1 to TRBJ2-7; tentative D call: TRBD2 (5 bases). Trimming stripped 8 bases from V and 5 bases from J, with 22 bases between. The CDR3 consists of 15 residues. In germline, CDR1 is MNHNS, CDR2 SASEGT. The CDR3 region is CASVARVVGGHEQYF. The CDR3 region has the DNA TGTGCCAGCGTTGCTCGGGTGGTAGGAGGCCACGAGCAGTACTTC.

J is TRBJ2-7 and V is TRBV4-1; no firm D call. Germline V gene sequence: CDR1 MGHRA, CDR2 YSYEKL. The V end was cut by 2 bases, the J end by 3 bases, with 14 bases between. This CDR3 comprises 15 residues. The CDR3 is CASSQSEDRSYEQYF. Here the CDR3 DNA reads TGCGCCAGCAGCCAATCCGAGGACCGAAGCTACGAGCAGTACTTC.

The chain is built from TRBV28 and TRBJ2-1; D is possibly TRBD2 (6 bases). Germline assignment: CDR1 MDHEN and CDR2 SYDVKM. V dropped 7 bases and J dropped 8 bases, with 27 bases sitting between them. This CDR3 contains 17 residues. The CDR3 coding sequence is TGTGCCAGCACCCCTTTAAATTCGGAGGGCCCTGTGGATGAGCAGTTCTTC. Its protein is CASTPLNSEGPVDEQFF.

Note on this clone: The sample contains more than one DNA sequence encoding this CDR3. The chain recombines TRBV19 with TRBJ2-1, with 8 bases that match TRBD2. Germline V gene data show CDR1 as LNHDA and CDR2 as SQIVND (reference sequence). J gave up 3 bases and V 2 bases, and 3 bases lay outside the gene matches. The CDR3 has 15 amino acids. DNA of the CDR3: TGTGCCAGTAGTATAACTAGCGGTCTCTACAATGAGCAGTTCTTC. Its translation is CASSITSGLYNEQFF.

This clone is classed as medium-sized. This chain uses TRBV11-2 with TRBJ1-2; D is undetermined. Germline V gene data show CDR1 as SGHAT and CDR2 as FQNNGV. CDR3 size: 12 residues. The V end lost 0 bases, the J end lost 6 bases, and 5 bases lay between the germline ends. Here the CDR3 reads CASSLDGHGYTF. The CDR3 DNA reads as TGTGCCAGCAGCTTAGACGGCCATGGCTACACCTTC.